This TCR beta chain appears in the sequencing data of a study of shared clonotypes between healthy human individuals. Study-wide results and caveats: Blood was the sole source, and tissue repertoires probably differ. With several donors compared, about 5% of naive CD4 clonotypes were shared.

V lost 0 bases, J lost 0 bases, and 12 bases lay in between. There are 17 residues in the CDR3. The germline CDR1 and CDR2 sequences are SGHAT and FQNNGV. Of note for this clone: The antigen is not known.

Deep-level settings were used for running the assay. Original methodology: ImmunoSEQ junction-only sequences lacked quality scores, so their filtering differed. Clones were read by immunoSEQ multiplex PCR, and TCRdb kept only the in-frame ones, dropping some. The D gene and trimming were derived from the DNA, and the V and J assignments and clone size from that table. The profile shows about 2 million clones, 90% to 95% of them singletons. This TCR was recovered from a man younger than 35 in good health. V gene TRBV11-2 combines with J gene TRBJ1-3; D unclear. Source material: naive CD4+ T cells sorted from blood. Subset specified: CD45RA+ positively selected. CDR3 bases: TGTGCCAGCAGCTTAGAATCAGGTCGCAACTCTGGAAACACCATATATTTT. Its protein is CASSLESGRNSGNTIYF.